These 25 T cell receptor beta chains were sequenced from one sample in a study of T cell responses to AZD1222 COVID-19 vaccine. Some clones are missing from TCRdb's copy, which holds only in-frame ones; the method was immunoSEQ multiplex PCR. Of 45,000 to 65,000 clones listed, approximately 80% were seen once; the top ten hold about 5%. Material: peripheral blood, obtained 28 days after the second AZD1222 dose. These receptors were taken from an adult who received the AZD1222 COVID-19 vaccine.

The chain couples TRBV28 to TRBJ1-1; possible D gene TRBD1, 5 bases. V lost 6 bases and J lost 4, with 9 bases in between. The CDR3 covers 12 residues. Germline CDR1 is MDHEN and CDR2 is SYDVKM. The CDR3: CASSAGTTEAFF. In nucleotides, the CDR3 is TGTGCCAGCAGCGCAGGGACCACTGAAGCTTTCTTT. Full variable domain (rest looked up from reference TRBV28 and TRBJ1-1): DVKVTQSSRYLVKRTGEKVFLECVQDMDHENMFWYRQDPGLGLRLIYFSYDVKMKEKGDIPEGYSVSREKKERFSLILESASTNQTSMYLCASSAGTTEAFFGQGTRLTVV.

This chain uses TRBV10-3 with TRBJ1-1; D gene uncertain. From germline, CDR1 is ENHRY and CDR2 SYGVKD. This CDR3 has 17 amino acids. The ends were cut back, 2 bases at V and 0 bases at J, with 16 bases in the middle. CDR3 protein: CAISEISRLRMNTEAFF. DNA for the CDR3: TGTGCCATCAGTGAGATTAGTCGTCTCCGGATGAACACTGAAGCTTTCTTT.

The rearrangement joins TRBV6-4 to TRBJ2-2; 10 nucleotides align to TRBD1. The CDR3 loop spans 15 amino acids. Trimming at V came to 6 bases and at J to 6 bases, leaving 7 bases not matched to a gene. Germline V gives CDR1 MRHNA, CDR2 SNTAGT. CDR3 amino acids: CASSPGQGDAGELFF. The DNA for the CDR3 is TGTGCCAGCAGCCCTGGACAGGGGGATGCCGGGGAGCTGTTTTTT.

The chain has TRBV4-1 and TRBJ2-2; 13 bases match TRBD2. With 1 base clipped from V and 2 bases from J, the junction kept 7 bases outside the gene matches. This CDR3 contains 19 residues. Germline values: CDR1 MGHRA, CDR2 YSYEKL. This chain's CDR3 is CASSQGTSGGSLNTGELFF. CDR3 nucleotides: TGCGCCAGCAGCCAAGGGACTAGCGGGGGTTCTTTAAACACCGGGGAGCTGTTTTTT.

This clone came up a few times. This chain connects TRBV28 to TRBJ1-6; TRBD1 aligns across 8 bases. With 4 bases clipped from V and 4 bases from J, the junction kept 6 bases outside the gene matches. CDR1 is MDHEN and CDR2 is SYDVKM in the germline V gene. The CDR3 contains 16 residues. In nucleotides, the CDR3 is TGTGCCAGCAGTTGGGACAGGCCAAGTTATAATTCACCCCTCCACTTT. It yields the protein CASSWDRPSYNSPLHF.

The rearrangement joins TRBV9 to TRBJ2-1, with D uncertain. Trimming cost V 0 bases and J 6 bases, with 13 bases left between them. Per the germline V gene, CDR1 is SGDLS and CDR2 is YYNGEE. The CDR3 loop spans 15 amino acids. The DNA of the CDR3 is TGTGCCAGCAGCGTAGACCTAGTTCGGGCCAATGAGCAGTTCTTC. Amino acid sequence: CASSVDLVRANEQFF. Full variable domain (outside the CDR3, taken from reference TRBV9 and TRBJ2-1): DSGVTQTPKHLITATGQRVTLRCSPRSGDLSVYWYQQSLDQGLQFLIQYYNGEERAKGNILERFSAQQFPDLHSELNLSSLELGDSALYFCASSVDLVRANEQFFGPGTRLTVL.

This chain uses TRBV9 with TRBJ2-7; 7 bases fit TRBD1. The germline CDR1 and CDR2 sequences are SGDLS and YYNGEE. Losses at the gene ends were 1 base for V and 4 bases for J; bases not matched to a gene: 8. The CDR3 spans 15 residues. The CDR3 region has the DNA TGTGCCAGCAGCGTAAATGAGGACAGGCGGTACGAGCAGTACTTC. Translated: CASSVNEDRRYEQYF.

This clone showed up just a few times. The CDR3 loop reads CASSNTGKAFF. The CDR3 DNA reads TGCGCCAGCAGTAACACAGGGAAGGCTTTCTTT. The V call is TRBV10-1, the J call TRBJ1-1, with D tentatively TRBD1 (6 bases). This CDR3 contains 11 residues. Germline V gives CDR1 WNHNN, CDR2 SYGVQD (reference sequence). With 5 bases removed from V and 11 bases from J, the gap between germline ends came to 12 bases.

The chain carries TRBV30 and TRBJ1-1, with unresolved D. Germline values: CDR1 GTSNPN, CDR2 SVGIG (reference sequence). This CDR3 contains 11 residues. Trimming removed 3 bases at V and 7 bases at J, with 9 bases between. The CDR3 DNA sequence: TGTGCCTGGAGCCTGAGAATTGAAGCTTTCTTT. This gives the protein CAWSLRIEAFF.

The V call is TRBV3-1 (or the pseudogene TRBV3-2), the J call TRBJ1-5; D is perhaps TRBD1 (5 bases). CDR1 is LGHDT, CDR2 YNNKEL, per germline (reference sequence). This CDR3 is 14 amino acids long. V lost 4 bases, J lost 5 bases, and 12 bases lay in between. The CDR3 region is CASSPNGGHQPQHF. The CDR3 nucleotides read TGTGCCAGCAGCCCAAACGGGGGACATCAGCCCCAGCATTTT.

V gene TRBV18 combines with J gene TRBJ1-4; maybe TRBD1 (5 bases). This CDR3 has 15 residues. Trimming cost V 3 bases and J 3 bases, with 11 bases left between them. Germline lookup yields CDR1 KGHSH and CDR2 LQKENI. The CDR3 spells CASSPRGGANEKLFF. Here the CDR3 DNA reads TGTGCCAGCTCACCCCGGGGAGGGGCTAATGAAAAACTGTTTTTT.

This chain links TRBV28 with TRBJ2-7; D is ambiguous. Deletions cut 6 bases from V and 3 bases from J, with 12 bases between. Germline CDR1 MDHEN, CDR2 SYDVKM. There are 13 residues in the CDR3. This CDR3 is CASRVGLYYEQYF. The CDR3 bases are TGTGCCAGCAGGGTGGGCCTGTACTACGAGCAGTACTTC.

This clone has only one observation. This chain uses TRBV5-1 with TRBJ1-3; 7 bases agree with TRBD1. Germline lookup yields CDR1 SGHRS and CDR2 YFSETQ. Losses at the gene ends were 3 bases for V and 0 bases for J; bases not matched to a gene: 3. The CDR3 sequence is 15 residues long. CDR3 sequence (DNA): TGCGCCAGCAGCTGGACAGGTCCCTCTGGAAACACCATATATTTT. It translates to CASSWTGPSGNTIYF.

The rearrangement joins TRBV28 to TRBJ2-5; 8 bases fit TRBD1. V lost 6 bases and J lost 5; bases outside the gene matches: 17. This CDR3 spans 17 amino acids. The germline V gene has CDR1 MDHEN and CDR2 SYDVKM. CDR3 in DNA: TGTGCCAGCAGCACATCAATCGGGGCAGGGGGCCAGGAGACCCAGTACTTC. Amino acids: CASSTSIGAGGQETQYF.

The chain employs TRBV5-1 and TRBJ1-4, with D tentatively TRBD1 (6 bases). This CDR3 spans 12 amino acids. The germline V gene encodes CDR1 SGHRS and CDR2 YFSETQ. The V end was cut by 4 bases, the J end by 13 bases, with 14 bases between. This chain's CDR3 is CASSIGGGGLFF. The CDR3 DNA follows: TGCGCCAGCAGCATTGGCGGGGGCGGACTGTTTTTT.

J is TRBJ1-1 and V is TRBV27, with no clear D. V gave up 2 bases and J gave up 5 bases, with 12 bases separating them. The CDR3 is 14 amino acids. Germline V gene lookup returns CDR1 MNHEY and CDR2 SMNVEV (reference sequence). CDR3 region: CASSLHQGRTEAFF. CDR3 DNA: TGTGCCAGCAGTTTACACCAAGGACGTACTGAAGCTTTCTTT.

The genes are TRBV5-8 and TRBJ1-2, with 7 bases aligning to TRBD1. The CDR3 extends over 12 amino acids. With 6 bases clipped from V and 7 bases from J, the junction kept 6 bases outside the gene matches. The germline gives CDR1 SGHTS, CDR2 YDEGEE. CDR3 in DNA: TGTGCCAGCACCGAGACAGGGAGTGGCTACACCTTC. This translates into CASTETGSGYTF.

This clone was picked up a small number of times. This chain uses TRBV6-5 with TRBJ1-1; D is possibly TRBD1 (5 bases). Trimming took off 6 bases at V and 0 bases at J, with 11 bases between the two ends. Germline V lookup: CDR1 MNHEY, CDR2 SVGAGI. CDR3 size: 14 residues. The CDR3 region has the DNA TGTGCCAGCAGAATTTGGGGGGTGAACACTGAAGCTTTCTTT. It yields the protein CASRIWGVNTEAFF.

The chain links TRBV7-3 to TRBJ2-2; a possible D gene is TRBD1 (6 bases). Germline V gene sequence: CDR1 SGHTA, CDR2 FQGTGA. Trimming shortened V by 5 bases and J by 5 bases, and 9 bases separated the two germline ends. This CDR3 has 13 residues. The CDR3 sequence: CASSPQGTGELFF. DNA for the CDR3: TGTGCCAGCAGCCCCCAGGGGACCGGGGAGCTGTTTTTT.

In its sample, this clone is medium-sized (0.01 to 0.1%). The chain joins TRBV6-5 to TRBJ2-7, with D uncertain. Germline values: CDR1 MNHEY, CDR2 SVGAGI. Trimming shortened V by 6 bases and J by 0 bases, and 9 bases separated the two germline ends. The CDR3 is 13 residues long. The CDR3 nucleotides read TGTGCCAGCAGCGGTCCCAGCTCCTACGAGCAGTACGTC. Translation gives CASSGPSSYEQYV.

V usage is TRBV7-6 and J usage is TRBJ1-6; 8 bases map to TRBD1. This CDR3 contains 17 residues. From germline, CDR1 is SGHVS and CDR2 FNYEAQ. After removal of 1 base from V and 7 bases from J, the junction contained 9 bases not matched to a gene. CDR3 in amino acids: CASSLVNIPGGNSPLHF. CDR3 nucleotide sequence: TGTGCCAGCAGCTTAGTTAATATTCCAGGGGGCAATTCACCCCTCCACTTT.

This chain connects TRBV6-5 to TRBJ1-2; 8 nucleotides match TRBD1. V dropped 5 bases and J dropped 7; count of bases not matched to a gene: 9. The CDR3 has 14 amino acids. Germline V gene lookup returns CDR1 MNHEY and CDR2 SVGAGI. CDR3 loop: CASSLDRVRSGYTF. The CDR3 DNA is TGTGCCAGCAGTCTGGACAGGGTGAGGAGTGGCTACACCTTC.

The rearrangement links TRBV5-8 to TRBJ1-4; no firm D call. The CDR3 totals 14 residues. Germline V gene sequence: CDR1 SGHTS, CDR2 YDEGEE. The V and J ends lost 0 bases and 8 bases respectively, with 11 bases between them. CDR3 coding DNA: TGTGCCAGCAGCTTGGGGCAGGATCGGGAAAAACTGTTTTTT. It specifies CASSLGQDREKLFF.

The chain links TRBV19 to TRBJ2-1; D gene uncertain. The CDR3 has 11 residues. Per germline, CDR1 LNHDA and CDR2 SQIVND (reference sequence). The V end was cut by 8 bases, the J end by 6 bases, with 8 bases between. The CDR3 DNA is TGTGCCAGTTCAAGGTTCAATGAGCAGTTCTTC. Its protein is CASSRFNEQFF. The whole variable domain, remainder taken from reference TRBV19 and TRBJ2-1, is DGGITQSPKYLFRKEGQNVTLSCEQNLNHDAMYWYRQDPGQGLRLIYYSQIVNDFQKGDIAEGYSVSREKKESFPLTVTSAQKNPTAFYLCASSRFNEQFFGPGTRLTVL.

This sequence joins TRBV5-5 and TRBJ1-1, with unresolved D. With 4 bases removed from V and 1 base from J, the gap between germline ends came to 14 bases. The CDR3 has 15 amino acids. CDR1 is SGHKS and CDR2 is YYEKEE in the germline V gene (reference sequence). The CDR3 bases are TGTGCCAGCAGCACCTCCGACAATACGAACACTGAAGCTTTCTTT. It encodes CASSTSDNTNTEAFF.